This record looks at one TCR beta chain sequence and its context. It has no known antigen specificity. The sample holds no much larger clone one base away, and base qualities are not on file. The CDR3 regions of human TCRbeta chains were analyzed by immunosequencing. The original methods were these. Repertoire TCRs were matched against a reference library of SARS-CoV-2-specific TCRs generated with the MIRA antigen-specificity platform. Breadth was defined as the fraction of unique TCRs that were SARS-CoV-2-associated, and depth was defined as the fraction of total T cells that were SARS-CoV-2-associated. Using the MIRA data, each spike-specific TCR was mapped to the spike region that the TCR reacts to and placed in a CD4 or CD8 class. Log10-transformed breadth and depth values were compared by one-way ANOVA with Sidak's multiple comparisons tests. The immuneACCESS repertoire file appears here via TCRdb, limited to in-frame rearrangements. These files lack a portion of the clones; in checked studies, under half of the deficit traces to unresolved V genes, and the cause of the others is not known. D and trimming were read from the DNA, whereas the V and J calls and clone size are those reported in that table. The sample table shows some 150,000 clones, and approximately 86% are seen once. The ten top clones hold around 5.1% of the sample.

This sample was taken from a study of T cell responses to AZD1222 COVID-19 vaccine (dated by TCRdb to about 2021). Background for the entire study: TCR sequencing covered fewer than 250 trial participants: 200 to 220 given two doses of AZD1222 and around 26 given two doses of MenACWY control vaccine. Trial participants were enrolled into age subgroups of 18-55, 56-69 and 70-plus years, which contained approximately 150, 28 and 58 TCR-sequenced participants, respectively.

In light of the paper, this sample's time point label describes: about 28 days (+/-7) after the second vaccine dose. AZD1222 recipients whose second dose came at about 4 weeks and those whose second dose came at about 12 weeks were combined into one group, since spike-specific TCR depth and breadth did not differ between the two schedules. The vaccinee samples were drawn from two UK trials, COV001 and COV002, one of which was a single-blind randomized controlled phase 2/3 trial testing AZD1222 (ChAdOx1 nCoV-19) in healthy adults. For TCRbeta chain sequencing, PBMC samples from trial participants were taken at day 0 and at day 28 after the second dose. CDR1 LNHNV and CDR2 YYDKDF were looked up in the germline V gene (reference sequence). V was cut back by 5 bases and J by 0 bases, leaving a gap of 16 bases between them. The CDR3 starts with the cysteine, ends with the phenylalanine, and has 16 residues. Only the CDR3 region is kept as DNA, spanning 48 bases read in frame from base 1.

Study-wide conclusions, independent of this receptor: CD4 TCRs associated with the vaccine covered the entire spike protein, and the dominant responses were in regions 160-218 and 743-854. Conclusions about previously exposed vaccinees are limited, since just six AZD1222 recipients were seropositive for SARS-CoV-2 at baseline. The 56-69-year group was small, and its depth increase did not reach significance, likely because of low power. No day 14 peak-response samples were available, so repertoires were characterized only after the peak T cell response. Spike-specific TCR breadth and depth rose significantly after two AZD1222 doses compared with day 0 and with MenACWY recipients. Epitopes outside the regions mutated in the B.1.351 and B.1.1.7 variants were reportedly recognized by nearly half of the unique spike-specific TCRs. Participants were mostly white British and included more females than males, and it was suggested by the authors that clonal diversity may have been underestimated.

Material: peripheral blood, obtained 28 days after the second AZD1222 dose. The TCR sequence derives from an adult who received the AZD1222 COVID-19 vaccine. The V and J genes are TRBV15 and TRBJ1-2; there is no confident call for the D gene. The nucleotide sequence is TGTGCCACCAGCCGACCCCAACAGAGGACTAACTATGGCTACACCTTC. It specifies CATSRPQQRTNYGYTF.